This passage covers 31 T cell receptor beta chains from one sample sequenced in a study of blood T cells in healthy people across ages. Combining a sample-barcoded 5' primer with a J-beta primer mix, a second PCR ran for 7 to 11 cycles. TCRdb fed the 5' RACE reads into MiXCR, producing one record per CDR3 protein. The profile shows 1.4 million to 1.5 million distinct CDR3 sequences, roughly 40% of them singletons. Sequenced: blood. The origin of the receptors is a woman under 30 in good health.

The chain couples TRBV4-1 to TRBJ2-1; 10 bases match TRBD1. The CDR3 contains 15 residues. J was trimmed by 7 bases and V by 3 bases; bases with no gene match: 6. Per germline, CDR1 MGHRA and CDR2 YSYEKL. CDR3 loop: CASSQRGQGSNEQFF. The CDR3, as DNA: TGCGCCAGCAGCCAGAGGGGACAGGGGTCAAATGAGCAGTTCTTC.

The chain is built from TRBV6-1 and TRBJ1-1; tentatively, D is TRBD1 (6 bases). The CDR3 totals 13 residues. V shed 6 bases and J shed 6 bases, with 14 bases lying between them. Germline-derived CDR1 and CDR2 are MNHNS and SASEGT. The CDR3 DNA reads TGTGCCAGCAGGAAGGCAGGGGTTTCTGAAGCTTTCTTT. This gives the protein CASRKAGVSEAFF.

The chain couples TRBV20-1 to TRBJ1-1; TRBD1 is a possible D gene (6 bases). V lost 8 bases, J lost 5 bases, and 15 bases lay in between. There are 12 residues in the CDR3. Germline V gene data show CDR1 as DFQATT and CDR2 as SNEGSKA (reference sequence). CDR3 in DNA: TGCAGTACCTCACAGGGAAATACTGAAGCTTTCTTT. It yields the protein CSTSQGNTEAFF.

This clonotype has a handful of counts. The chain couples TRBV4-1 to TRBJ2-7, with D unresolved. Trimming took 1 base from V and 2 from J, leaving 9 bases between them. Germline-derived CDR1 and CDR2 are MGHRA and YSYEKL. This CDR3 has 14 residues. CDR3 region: CASSQGANTYEQYF. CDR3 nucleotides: TGCGCCAGCAGCCAAGGGGCAAATACCTACGAGCAGTACTTC.

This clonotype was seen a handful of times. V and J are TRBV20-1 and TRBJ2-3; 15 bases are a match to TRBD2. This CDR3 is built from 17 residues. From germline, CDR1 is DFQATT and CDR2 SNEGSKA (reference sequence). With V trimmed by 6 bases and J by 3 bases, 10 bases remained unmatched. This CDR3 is CSAAGLAGGPGTDTQYF. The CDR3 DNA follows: TGCAGTGCCGCCGGACTAGCGGGGGGGCCAGGTACAGATACGCAGTATTTT.

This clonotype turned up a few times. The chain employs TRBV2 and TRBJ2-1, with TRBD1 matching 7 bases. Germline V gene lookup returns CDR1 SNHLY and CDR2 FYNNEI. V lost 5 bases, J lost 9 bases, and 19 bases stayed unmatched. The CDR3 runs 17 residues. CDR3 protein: CASSSRGTNSMGVEQFF. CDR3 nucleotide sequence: TGTGCCAGCAGTTCCAGGGGGACCAATTCCATGGGCGTTGAGCAGTTCTTC.

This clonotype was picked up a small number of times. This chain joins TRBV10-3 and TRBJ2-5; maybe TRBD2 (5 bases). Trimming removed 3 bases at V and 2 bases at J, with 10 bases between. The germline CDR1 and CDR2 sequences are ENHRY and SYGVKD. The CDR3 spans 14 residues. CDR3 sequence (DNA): TGTGCCATCAGTGAAGGATCGGGGCAAGAGACCCAGTACTTC. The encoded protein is CAISEGSGQETQYF.

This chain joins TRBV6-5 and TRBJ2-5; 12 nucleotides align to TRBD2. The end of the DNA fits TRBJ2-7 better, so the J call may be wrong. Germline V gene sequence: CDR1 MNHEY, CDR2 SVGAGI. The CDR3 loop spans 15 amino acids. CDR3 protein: CASSTAGTSGREQYF. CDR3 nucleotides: TGTGCCAGCAGTACCGCTGGGACTAGCGGGCGCGAGCAGTACTTC.

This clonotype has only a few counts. The DNA for the CDR3 is TGTGCCAGCAGCCAAGAGACGGCGGGAGTCCACGAGCAGTACTTC. It encodes CASSQETAGVHEQYF. The rearrangement joins TRBV3-1 to TRBJ2-7, with 7 bases that match TRBD2. CDR3 size: 15 residues. J was trimmed by 5 bases and V by 0 bases; bases with no gene match: 7. CDR1 and CDR2 from the germline V gene are LGHDT and YNNKEL (reference sequence).

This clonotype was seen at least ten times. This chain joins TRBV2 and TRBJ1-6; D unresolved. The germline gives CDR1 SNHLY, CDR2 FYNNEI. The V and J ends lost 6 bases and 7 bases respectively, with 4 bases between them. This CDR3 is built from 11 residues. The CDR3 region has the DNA TGTGCCAGCAGATCCAATTCACCCCTCCACTTT. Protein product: CASRSNSPLHF.

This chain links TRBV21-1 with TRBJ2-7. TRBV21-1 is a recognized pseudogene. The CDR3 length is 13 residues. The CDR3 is CASSTRLRIEQYF. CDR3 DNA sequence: TGTGCCAGCAGCACACGACTTCGGATCGAGCAGTACTTC.

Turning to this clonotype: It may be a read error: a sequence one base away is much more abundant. CDR3 DNA: TGTGCCAGCAGCATAAGTCAGGGGGACAACCCCCAAAACATTCAGTACTTC. As protein: CASSISQGDNPQNIQYF. The chain joins TRBV5-5 to TRBJ2-4; 7 bases are a match to TRBD1. Trimming at V came to 4 bases and at J to 5 bases, leaving 15 bases not matched to a gene. CDR1 is SGHKS and CDR2 is YYEKEE in the germline V gene (reference sequence). CDR3 length: 17 amino acids. The full variable domain, its missing parts supplied by reference TRBV5-5 and TRBJ2-4, is DAGVTQSPTHLIKTRGQQVTLRCSPISGHKSVSWYQQVLGQGPQFIFQYYEKEERGRGNFPDRFSARQFPNYSSELNVNALLLGDSALYLCASSISQGDNPQNIQYFGAGTRLSVL.

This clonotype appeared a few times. CDR3 amino acids: CASSQGAVEQYF. The CDR3, as DNA: TGTGCCAGCAGTCAGGGGGCGGTCGAGCAGTACTTC. J is TRBJ2-7 and V is TRBV6-2 or TRBV6-3; 8 bases align to TRBD1. Germline V gene sequence: CDR1 MNHEY, CDR2 SVGEGT. V gave up 5 bases and J gave up 6 bases; unmatched junction bases: 3. The CDR3 runs 12 residues.

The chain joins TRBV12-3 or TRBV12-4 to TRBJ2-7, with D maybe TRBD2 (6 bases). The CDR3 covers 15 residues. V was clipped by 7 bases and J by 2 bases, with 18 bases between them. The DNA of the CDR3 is TGTGCCAGCACCCCCTACGGGAGACCCCCCTACGAGCAGTACTTC. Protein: CASTPYGRPPYEQYF.

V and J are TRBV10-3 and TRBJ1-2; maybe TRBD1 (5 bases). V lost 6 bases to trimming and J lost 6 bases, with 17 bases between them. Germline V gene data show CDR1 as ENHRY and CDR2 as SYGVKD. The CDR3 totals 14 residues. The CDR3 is CAIRDAGTWHGYTF. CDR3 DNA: TGTGCCATCAGGGATGCCGGGACGTGGCATGGCTACACCTTC.

CDR3 protein: CSAPGGVFPYEQYF. The CDR3 region has the DNA TGCAGTGCACCCGGGGGGGTTTTCCCCTACGAGCAGTACTTC. V is TRBV20-1 and J is TRBJ2-7; 8 nucleotides agree with TRBD2. This CDR3 comprises 14 residues. Germline CDR1 and CDR2: DFQATT and SNEGSKA (reference sequence). The ends lost 6 bases at V and 2 bases at J; junction bases unmatched: 9.

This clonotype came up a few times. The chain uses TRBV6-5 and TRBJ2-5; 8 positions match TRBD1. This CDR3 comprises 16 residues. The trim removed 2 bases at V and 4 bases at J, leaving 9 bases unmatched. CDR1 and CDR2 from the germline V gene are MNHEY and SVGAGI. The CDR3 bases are TGTGCCAGCAGTTACGAGACAGGGGCTCCGGGAGAGACCCAGTACTTC. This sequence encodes CASSYETGAPGETQYF.

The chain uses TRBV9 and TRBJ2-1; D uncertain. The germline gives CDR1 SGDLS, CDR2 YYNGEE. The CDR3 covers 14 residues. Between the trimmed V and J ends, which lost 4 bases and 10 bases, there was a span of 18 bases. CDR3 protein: CASSLQAGPREQFF. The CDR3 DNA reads TGTGCCAGCAGCCTCCAGGCTGGACCCAGGGAGCAGTTCTTC.

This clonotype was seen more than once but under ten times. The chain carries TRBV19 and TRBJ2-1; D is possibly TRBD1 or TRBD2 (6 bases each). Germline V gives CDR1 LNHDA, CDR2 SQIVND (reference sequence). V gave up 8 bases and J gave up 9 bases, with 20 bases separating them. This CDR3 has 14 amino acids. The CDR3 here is CASRGTIGSGEQFF. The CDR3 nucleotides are TGTGCCAGTCGCGGGACAATCGGTAGTGGTGAGCAGTTCTTC.

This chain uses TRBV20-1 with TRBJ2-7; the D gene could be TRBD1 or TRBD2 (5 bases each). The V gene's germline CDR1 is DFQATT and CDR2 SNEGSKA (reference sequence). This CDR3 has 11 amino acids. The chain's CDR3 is CRGVGAYEQYF. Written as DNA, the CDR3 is TGCAGGGGAGTGGGGGCCTACGAGCAGTACTTC.

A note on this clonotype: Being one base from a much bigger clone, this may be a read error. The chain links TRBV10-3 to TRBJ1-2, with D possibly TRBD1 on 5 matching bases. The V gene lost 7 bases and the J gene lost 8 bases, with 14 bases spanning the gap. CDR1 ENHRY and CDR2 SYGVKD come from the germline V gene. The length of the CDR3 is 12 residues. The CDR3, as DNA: TGTGCCATCAATGACGGGGGATTCGGCTACACCTTC. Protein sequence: CAINDGGFGYTF.

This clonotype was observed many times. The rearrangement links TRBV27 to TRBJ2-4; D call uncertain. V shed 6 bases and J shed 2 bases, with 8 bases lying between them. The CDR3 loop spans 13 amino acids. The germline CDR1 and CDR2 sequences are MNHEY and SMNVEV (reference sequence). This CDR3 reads CASSLGSKNIQYF. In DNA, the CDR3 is TGTGCCAGCAGCCTAGGGTCCAAAAACATTCAGTACTTC.

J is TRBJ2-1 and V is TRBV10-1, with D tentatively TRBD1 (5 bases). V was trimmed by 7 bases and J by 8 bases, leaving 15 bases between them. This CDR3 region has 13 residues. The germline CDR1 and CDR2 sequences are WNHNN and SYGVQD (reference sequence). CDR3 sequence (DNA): TGCGCCAGCACCAGAGCGTTAGGGGATGAGCAGTTCTTC. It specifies CASTRALGDEQFF.

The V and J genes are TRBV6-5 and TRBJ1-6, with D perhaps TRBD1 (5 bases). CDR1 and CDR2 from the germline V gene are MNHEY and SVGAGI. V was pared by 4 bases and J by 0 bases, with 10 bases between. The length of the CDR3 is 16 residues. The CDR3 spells CASSFRAGSYNSPLHF. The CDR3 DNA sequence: TGTGCCAGCAGTTTCAGGGCCGGCTCCTATAATTCACCCCTCCACTTT.

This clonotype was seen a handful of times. The CDR3 loop reads CASSELGRRRTEAFF. CDR3 DNA sequence: TGTGCCAGCAGCGAACTCGGGCGGAGGAGGACTGAAGCTTTCTTT. V is TRBV21-1 and J is TRBJ1-1; TRBD1 reflects the table's D call only, with no check against the DNA. TRBV21-1 is a listed pseudogene. The CDR3 length is 15 residues.

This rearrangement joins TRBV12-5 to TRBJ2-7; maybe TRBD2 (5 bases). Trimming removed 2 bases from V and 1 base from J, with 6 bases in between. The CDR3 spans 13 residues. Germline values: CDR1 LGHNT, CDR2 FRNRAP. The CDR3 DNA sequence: TGTGCTAGTGGTTTGAGGGAGTCCTACGAGCAGTACTTC. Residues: CASGLRESYEQYF.

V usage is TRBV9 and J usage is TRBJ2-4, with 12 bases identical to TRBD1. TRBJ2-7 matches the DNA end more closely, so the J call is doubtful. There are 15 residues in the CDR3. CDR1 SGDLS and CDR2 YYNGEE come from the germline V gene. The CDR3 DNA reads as TGTGCCAGCAGCCTTAGCGGGACAGGGGGCAACGAGCAGTACTTC. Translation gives CASSLSGTGGNEQYF.

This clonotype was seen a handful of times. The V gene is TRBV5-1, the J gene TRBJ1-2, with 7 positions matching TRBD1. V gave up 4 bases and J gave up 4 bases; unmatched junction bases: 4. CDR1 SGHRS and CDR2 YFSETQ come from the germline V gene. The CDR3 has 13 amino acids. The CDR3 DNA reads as TGCGCCAGCAGCGGCGGGACAGCCTATGGCTACACCTTC. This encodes CASSGGTAYGYTF.

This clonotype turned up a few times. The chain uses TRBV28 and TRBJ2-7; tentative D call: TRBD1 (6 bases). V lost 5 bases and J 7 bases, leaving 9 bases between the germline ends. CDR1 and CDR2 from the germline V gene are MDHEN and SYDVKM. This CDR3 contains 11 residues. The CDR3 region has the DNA TGTGCCAGCAGTATAGGGGGTGAGCAGTACTTC. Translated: CASSIGGEQYF.

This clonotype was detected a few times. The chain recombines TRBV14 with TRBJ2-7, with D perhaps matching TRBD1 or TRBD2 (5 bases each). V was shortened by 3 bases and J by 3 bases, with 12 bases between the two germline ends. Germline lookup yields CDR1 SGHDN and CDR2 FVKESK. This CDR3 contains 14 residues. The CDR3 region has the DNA TGTGCCAGCAGCCATGGGACGGTACACTACGAGCAGTACTTC. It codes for CASSHGTVHYEQYF. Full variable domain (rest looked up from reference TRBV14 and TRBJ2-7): EAGVTQFPSHSVIEKGQTVTLRCDPISGHDNLYWYRRVMGKEIKFLLHFVKESKQDESGMPNNRFLAERTGGTYSTLKVQPAELEDSGVYFCASSHGTVHYEQYFGPGTRLTVT.

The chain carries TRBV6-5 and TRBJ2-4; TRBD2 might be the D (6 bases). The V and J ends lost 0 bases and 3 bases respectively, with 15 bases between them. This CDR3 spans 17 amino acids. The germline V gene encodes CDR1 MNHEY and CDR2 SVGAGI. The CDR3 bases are TGTGCCAGCAGTTACTCCCAGTTCCCCGGGGGCAAAAACATTCAGTACTTC. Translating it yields CASSYSQFPGGKNIQYF.